The entry below gives a single T cell receptor (beta chain) sequence along with its context. The data derive from a study of shared T cell receptors in the human thymus. The V gene end was trimmed by 0 bases and the J gene end by 2 bases; junction bases not matched to a gene: 8. CDR1 is MNHEY and CDR2 is SMNVEV in the germline V gene (reference sequence). The CDR3 covers 17 residues. Sequenced by immunoSEQ multiplex PCR; TCRdb stores in-frame clones only, minus some. The sample lists under 850,000 clones, approximately 87% occurring once. This sample was shared with a second study, whose subject was human thymus T cells. From that study: Donor material was obtained from healthy Finnish infants undergoing corrective surgery for congenital heart defects.

This TCR derives from a boy less than two years old with a congenital heart defect. The sequencing sample was made of thymocytes. The V gene is TRBV27, the J gene TRBJ2-3; the match to TRBD2 covers 7 bases. The CDR3 DNA reads as TGTGCCAGCAGTTTATCCGGGCTAGCGGAACACACAGATACGCAGTATTTT. Its translation is CASSLSGLAEHTDTQYF.